The rows below give T cell receptor beta chains drawn from one sample of a study of molecular identifiers for immune sequencing clone quantification. MiXCR, applied by TCRdb to the PCR reads, yields one record per CDR3 protein. The sample yields 600,000 to 650,000 distinct CDR3 sequences, 15% to 20% seen once. The sequencing sample was made of naive CD8+ T cells from blood, with Jurkat cell RNA spiked in. These TCRs come from a human donor in good health. Some libraries in this study had Jurkat cell RNA spiked in. CDR3s include the opening cysteine and the closing phenylalanine or tryptophan. Fields, in order: D gene, J gene, V gene, clone size, CDR3 DNA, CDR3 protein. D genes are given only for firm matches. Expanded clones are given a class, and other clones once, few, many or no size at all.

>NA|TRBJ1-1|TRBV5-3|NA
TGTGCCAGCAGCTTGGTCAGCAGGGTGACTGAAGCTTTCTTT
CASSLVSRVTEAFF
>NA|TRBJ2-3|TRBV6-5|many
TGTGCCAGCAGTTATTCCAGGGCGGATACGCAGTATTTT
CASSYSRADTQYF
>NA|TRBJ2-7|TRBV7-6|few
TGTGCCAGCAGCTTCCAAGATCATAGCTCCTACGAGCAGTACTTC
CASSFQDHSSYEQYF
>NA|TRBJ2-7|TRBV20-1|many
TGCAGTGCTTCCCTCAGGGGACGAAGCTCCTACGAGCAGTACTTC
CSASLRGRSSYEQYF
>NA|TRBJ2-4|TRBV7-9|many
TGTGCCAGCAGCCACACCGTTCCCGGGGTGGCCAAAAACATTCAGTACTTC
CASSHTVPGVAKNIQYF
>NA|TRBJ1-1|TRBV14|many
TGTGCCAGCAGCCAACTCAGGGGCACTGAAGCTTTCTTT
CASSQLRGTEAFF
>NA|TRBJ2-2|TRBV30|NA
TGTGCCTGGAGTGTGGTATCCACCGGGGAGCTGTTTTTT
CAWSVVSTGELFF
>NA|TRBJ2-5|TRBV30|NA
TGTGCCTGGAGTCCTCTCGGGGCAGACCAAGAGACCCAGTACTTC
CAWSPLGADQETQYF
>TRBD1|TRBJ1-4|TRBV4-3|many
TGCGCCAGCAGCCCACAGGGGGCGTTTGAAAAACTGTTTTTT
CASSPQGAFEKLFF
>NA|TRBJ2-1|TRBV7-9|NA
TGTGCCAGCAGCTCGACAGTAGACTCCTACAATGAGCAGTTCTTC
CASSSTVDSYNEQFF
>NA|TRBJ2-1|TRBV7-6|NA
TGTGCCAGCAGCTCCCCGATGCCCACTTACAATGAGCAGCTCTTC
CASSSPMPTYNEQLF
>NA|TRBJ1-1|TRBV20-1|many
TGCAGTGCAAGTGCCGGACATAACACTGAAGCTTTCTTT
CSASAGHNTEAFF
>TRBD1|TRBJ1-1|TRBV6-5|many
TGTGCCAGCAGTTATTCAGGGGGAAACGCTGAAGCTTTCTTT
CASSYSGGNAEAFF
>TRBD1|TRBJ1-5|TRBV19|NA
TGTGCCAGCATGACAGGGAATCCGCCCCAGCATTTT
CASMTGNPPQHF
>NA|TRBJ2-5|TRBV20-1|many
TGCAGTGCAAAGGGGGTATACCAAGAGACCCAGTACTTC
CSAKGVYQETQYF
>TRBD1|TRBJ2-4|TRBV25-1|NA
TGTGCCAGCAGGTCGCCGGGACAGGGTCCTCTAGCCAAAAACATTCAGTACTTC
CASRSPGQGPLAKNIQYF
>TRBD2|TRBJ2-3|TRBV7-6|NA
TGTGCCAGCAGCTTAGAGGCGACTAGCGGGAGCACAGATACGCAGTATTTT
CASSLEATSGSTDTQYF
>NA|TRBJ2-1|TRBV2|few
TGTGCCAGCAGTGAAGCGCCTGGCCCCCACAATGAGCAGTTCTTC
CASSEAPGPHNEQFF
>NA|TRBJ2-1|TRBV13|few
TGTGCCAGCACCCCCACGAGGGGCTACAATGAGCAGTTCTTC
CASTPTRGYNEQFF
>NA|TRBJ2-7|TRBV7-9|NA
TGTGCCAGCAGCTTAGACGGAGGGACCGCCTACGAGCAGTACTTC
CASSLDGGTAYEQYF
>NA|TRBJ2-3|TRBV2|many
TGTGCCACGCCTGGGACTGTCACAGATACGCAGTATTTT
CATPGTVTDTQYF
>NA|TRBJ2-7|TRBV20-1|many
TGCAGTGCTACAGGGGAGTCCCCCTACGAGCAGTACTTC
CSATGESPYEQYF
>TRBD1|TRBJ1-2|TRBV5-6|few
TGTGCCAGCAGCCTGGGACAGGGGCTTATTGTTAACTATGGCTACACCTTC
CASSLGQGLIVNYGYTF
>TRBD2|TRBJ2-3|TRBV20-1|many
TGCAGTGCTAGAGAACTAGCGGGGCCACATAGCACAGATACGCAGTATTTT
CSARELAGPHSTDTQYF
>NA|TRBJ2-6|TRBV3-1|many
TGTGCCAGCAGCCAAGCATTAAGTTCTGGGGCCAACGTCCTGACTTTC
CASSQALSSGANVLTF
>NA|TRBJ2-7|TRBV14|few
TGTGCCAGCAGCCAAGGGGGCGCCGGGTTCCCCTACGAGCAGTACTTC
CASSQGGAGFPYEQYF
>NA|TRBJ2-7|TRBV19|NA
TGTGCCAGTAGTATAGAACGGGACAATAACTACGAGCAGTACTTC
CASSIERDNNYEQYF
>NA|TRBJ2-7|TRBV20-1|many
TGCAGTGCTAGAGACTGGACAAGTCGCGACGAGCAGTACTTC
CSARDWTSRDEQYF
>TRBD2|TRBJ2-7|TRBV7-6|many
TGTGCCAGCAGCTTCTCTATAGGGGTAGCGGGGTTCGCCGAGCAGTACTTC
CASSFSIGVAGFAEQYF
>NA|TRBJ2-5|TRBV4-3|many
TGCGCCAGCAGCCACCAATGGGACCGGCTGGGAGAGACCCAGTACTTC
CASSHQWDRLGETQYF
>TRBD2|TRBJ2-1|TRBV27|NA
TGTGCCAGCAGTTTACGCCAACTAGCGGCGGATAATTACAATGAGCAGTTCTTC
CASSLRQLAADNYNEQFF
>TRBD1|TRBJ2-7|TRBV27|few
TGTGCCAGCAGGCGAAGGGGGCTCTCCTACGAGCAGTACTTT
CASRRRGLSYEQYF
>TRBD2|TRBJ2-3|TRBV4-1|many
TGCGCCAGCAGTTTAGCGGGGGACGACACAGATACGCAGTATTTT
CASSLAGDDTDTQYF
>TRBD2|TRBJ2-1|TRBV11-2|few
TGTGCCAGCACCCACCGTACGGGGGGGGCCTACAATGAGCAGTTCTTC
CASTHRTGGAYNEQFF
>NA|TRBJ2-7|TRBV2|many
TGTGCCAGCCTAATCGGGGTCGAGCAGTACTTC
CASLIGVEQYF
>TRBD1|TRBJ1-6|TRBV27|NA
TGTGCCAGCAGTTTGGGACAGGGTTATTCACCCCTCCACTTT
CASSLGQGYSPLHF
>TRBD2|TRBJ2-3|TRBV4-2|many
TGTGCCAGCAGCCAAGATGGGGTAGCGGGAGGGCCGGGGGATACGCAGTATTTT
CASSQDGVAGGPGDTQYF
>NA|TRBJ1-5|TRBV30|NA
TGTGCCTGGAGTGGAGGGCAGGACGGACAGCCCCAGCATTTT
CAWSGGQDGQPQHF
>TRBD1|TRBJ2-7|TRBV6-1|many
TGTGCCAGCAGGGTGACAGGGTCCTACGAGCAGTACTTC
CASRVTGSYEQYF
>TRBD2|TRBJ2-4|TRBV28|NA
TGTGCCAGCAGCGGACTAGCGGCTTACAAAAACATTCAGTACTTC
CASSGLAAYKNIQYF
>TRBD1|TRBJ2-2|TRBV27|many
TGTGCCAGCAGTTTCGCCAGGGGGCGGGAAAACACCGGGGAGCTGTTTTTT
CASSFARGRENTGELFF
>NA|TRBJ2-3|TRBV10-3|many
TGTGCCATCAGTGATCCGGGGGAGACAGATACGCAGTATTTT
CAISDPGETDTQYF
>NA|TRBJ2-3|TRBV3-1|NA
TGTGCCAGCAGCCAAGAGTTGGGTTTCACAGATACGCAGTATTTT
CASSQELGFTDTQYF
>TRBD1|TRBJ2-5|TRBV5-6|NA
TGTGCCAGCAGCTTACCCCGGACAGGGGGAGAGACCCAGTACTTC
CASSLPRTGGETQYF
>TRBD2|TRBJ2-3|TRBV29-1|many
TGCAGCGTTGAGGGAAAGATGCTAGCGGAGCCTAGCACAGATACGCAGTATTTT
CSVEGKMLAEPSTDTQYF
>TRBD2|TRBJ2-3|TRBV7-8|many
TGTGCCAGCAGCGTCCCGCTAGCGGGGGCTTCCACAGATACGCAGTATTTT
CASSVPLAGASTDTQYF
>NA|TRBJ2-7|TRBV29-1|NA
TGCAGCGTTGAATTACCTACACCCTACTACGAGCAGTACTTC
CSVELPTPYYEQYF
>NA|TRBJ1-5|TRBV4-3|few
TGCGCCAGCAGCCAAGACGCGGACACCTATAGCAATCAGCCCCAGCATTTT
CASSQDADTYSNQPQHF
>TRBD2|TRBJ2-3|TRBV28|many
TGTGCCAGCAGTTCCATTGCTAGCGGGAGGACGACAGATACGCAGTATTTT
CASSSIASGRTTDTQYF
>TRBD2|TRBJ2-3|TRBV7-8|many
TGTGCCAGCAGCCCAAACTCGGCGGGAGCGAAAGATACGCAGTATTTT
CASSPNSAGAKDTQYF